This paragraph covers one T cell receptor beta chain sequence. The antigen is unknown. This entry is derived from a study of T cell responses to AZD1222 COVID-19 vaccine. Study findings and constraints: At 160-218 and 743-854, vaccine-associated CD4 TCRs were dominant, and they spanned spike.

Measured with immunoSEQ multiplex PCR; TCRdb has only the in-frame clones, and not every one. The data contain approximately 110,000 clones, roughly 87% of them seen just once; the ten biggest clones take up 40% to 55%. The CDR3 length is 13 residues. V was trimmed by 4 bases and J by 3 bases, leaving 8 bases between them. The sequence derives from an adult who received the AZD1222 COVID-19 vaccine. The specimen was peripheral blood, collected 28 days after the second AZD1222 dose. This chain joins TRBV12-3 or TRBV12-4 and TRBJ2-3; possibly TRBD2 for D (6 bases). In DNA, the CDR3 is TGTGCCAGCAGTTCGACTAGGACAGATACGCAGTATTTT. Encoded protein: CASSSTRTDTQYF.